This record looks at one TCR beta chain sequence and its context. Its specificity is unknown. The data were produced by immunoSEQ multiplex PCR, yet TCRdb's version contains in-frame clones alone and is incomplete. The sample yields some 41,000 clones, 70% to 90% seen once. This record comes from a study of OX40 agonist ivuxolimab in advanced cancers. Points from the study as a whole: At 0.1 to 3.0 mg/kg and by week 6, clonal expansion occurred in CD4+ and CD8+ blood T cells.

The CDR3 totals 15 residues. Germline V gene lookup returns CDR1 LNHDA and CDR2 SQIVND (reference sequence). The ends were cut back, 1 base at V and 3 bases at J, with 13 bases in the middle. On cycle 4 day 1 and cycle 7 day 1, as well as at baseline, blood was sampled. The rearrangement joins TRBV19 to TRBJ2-7, with D uncertain. Sequencing was performed on CD4+ or CD8+ T cells sorted from blood, taken in a trial of the OX40 agonist ivuxolimab. The sequence was obtained from an adult with an advanced solid tumor such as melanoma, head and neck, liver or kidney cancer. The CDR3 DNA sequence: TGTGCCAGTAGTATAGTAAGGCAGGAGAACTACGAGCAGTACTTC. Translated, it gives CASSIVRQENYEQYF.